This T cell receptor beta chain was documented in a study of tissue T cells after allogeneic stem cell transplantation. Study background: Adult allogeneic hematopoietic cell transplant recipients with steroid-refractory graft-versus-host disease were prospectively enrolled for research autopsy. Viable blood and marrow gave sorted CD3+ T cells if numbers allowed.

Study-wide findings and caveats: Anatomically similar tissues had similar TCR repertoires within each patient.

In its sample, this clone was seen once. Antigen unknown. The repertoire was sequenced with immunoSEQ multiplex PCR; TCRdb's copy has only in-frame clones and lacks some. The table includes roughly 25,000 clones, around 90% detected once. This CDR3 contains 14 residues. Germline CDR1 is SEHNR and CDR2 is FQNEAQ (reference sequence). V was pared by 3 bases and J by 2 bases, with 3 bases of the junction left unmatched. This sequence originates from a male donor at least 60 years old who later had graft-versus-host disease after an allogeneic stem cell transplant. This chain links TRBV7-9 with TRBJ2-7; TRBD1 matches 8 bases. The sample consisted of blood, taken before transplantation. The CDR3 protein is CASSFRGQTYEQYF. In nucleotides, the CDR3 is TGTGCCAGCAGCTTCAGGGGGCAAACCTACGAGCAGTACTTC.